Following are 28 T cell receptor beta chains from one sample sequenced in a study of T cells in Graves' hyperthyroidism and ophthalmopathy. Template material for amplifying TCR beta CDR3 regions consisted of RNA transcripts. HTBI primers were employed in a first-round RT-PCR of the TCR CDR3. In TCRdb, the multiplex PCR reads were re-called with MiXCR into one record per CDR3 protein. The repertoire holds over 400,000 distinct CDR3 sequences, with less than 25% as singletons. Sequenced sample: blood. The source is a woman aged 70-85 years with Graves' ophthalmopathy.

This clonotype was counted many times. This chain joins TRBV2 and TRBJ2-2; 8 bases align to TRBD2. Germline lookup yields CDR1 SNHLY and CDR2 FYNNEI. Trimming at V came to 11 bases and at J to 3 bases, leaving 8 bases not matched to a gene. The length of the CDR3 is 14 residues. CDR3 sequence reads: CAGNGRVDTGELFF. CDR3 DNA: TGTGCCGGCAACGGGAGGGTGGACACCGGGGAGCTGTTTTTT.

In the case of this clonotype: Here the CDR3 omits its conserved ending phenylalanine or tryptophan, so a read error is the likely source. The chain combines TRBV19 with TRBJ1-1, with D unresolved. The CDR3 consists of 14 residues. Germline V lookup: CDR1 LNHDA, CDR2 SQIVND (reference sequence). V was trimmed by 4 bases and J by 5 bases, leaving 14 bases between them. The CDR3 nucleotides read TGTGCCAGTAGTACCCGGGGTCGGGTTACTGAAGCTTTCCTT. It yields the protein CASSTRGRVTEAFL.

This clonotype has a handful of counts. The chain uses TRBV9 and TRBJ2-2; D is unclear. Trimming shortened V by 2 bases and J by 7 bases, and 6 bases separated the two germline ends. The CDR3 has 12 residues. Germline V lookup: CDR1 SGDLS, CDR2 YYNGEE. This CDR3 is CASSVKVGELFF. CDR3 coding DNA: TGTGCCAGCAGCGTGAAGGTCGGGGAGCTGTTTTTT. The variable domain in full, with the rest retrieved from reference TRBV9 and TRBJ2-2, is DSGVTQTPKHLITATGQRVTLRCSPRSGDLSVYWYQQSLDQGLQFLIQYYNGEERAKGNILERFSAQQFPDLHSELNLSSLELGDSALYFCASSVKVGELFFGEGSRLTVL.

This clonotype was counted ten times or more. In DNA form, the CDR3 reads TGTGCCAGCACCCCCCAGACAAGGGTATTAAATGAGCAGTTCTTC. Encoded protein: CASTPQTRVLNEQFF. The rearrangement links TRBV7-9 to TRBJ2-1; the D is unclear. V lost 7 bases and J lost 7, with 20 bases in between. The CDR3 consists of 15 residues. Per the germline V gene, CDR1 is SEHNR and CDR2 is FQNEAQ (reference sequence).

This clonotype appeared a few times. CDR3 protein: CASGAGLAGKETQYF. CDR3 DNA sequence: TGTGCTAGTGGTGCGGGACTAGCGGGGAAAGAGACCCAGTACTTC. The rearrangement links TRBV12-5 to TRBJ2-5, with 13 bases identical to TRBD2. The ends lost 5 bases at V and 3 bases at J; junction bases unmatched: 3. Germline V lookup: CDR1 LGHNT, CDR2 FRNRAP. The length of the CDR3 is 15 residues.

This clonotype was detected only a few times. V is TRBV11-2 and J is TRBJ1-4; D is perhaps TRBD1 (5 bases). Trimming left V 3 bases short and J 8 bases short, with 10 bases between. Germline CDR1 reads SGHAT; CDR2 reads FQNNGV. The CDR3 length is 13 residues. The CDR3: CASSLGVSEKLFF. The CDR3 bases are TGTGCCAGCAGCTTGGGGGTTTCAGAAAAACTGTTTTTT.

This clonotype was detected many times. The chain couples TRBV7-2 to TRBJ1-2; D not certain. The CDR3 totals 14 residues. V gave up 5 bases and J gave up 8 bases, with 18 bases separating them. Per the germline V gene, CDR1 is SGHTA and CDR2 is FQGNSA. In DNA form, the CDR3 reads TGTGCCAGCAGCCTTACACGGACCGCTGGGGGCTACACCTTC. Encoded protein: CASSLTRTAGGYTF.

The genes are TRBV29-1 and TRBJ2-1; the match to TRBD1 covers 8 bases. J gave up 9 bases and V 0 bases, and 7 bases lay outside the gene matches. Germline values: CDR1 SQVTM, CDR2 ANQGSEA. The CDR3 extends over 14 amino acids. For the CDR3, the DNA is TGCAGCGTTGAAGACGGACAGGGTGGGGGTGAGCAGTTCTTC. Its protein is CSVEDGQGGGEQFF.

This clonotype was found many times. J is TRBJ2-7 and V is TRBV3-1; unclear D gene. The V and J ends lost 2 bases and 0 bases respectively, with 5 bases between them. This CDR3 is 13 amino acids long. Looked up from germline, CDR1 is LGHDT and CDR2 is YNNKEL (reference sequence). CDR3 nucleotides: TGTGCCAGCAGCCAAAGTGTCTCCTACGAGCAGTACTTC. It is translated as CASSQSVSYEQYF.

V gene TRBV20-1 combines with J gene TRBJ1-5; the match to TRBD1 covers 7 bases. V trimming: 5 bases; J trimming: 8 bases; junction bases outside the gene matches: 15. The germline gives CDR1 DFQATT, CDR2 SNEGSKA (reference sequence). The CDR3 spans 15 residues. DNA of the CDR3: TGCAGTGCTGTCCGGGACCCAGGGGGTTGGGAGCCCCAGCATTTT. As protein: CSAVRDPGGWEPQHF.

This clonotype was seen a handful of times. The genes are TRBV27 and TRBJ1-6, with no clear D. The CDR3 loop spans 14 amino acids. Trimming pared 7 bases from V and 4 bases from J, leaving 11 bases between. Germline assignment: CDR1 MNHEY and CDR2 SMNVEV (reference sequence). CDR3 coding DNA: TGTGCCAGCAAGGAGGGTGGGTATAATTCACCCCTCCACTTT. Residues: CASKEGGYNSPLHF.

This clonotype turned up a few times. CDR3: CASSSTGFNEKLFF. CDR3 nucleotides: TGTGCCAGCAGCTCGACAGGGTTTAATGAAAAACTGTTTTTT. The J gene is TRBJ1-4, the V gene TRBV12-3 or TRBV12-4; 7 bases line up with TRBD1. V lost 6 bases, J lost 4 bases, and 5 bases stayed unmatched. CDR3 length: 14 amino acids.

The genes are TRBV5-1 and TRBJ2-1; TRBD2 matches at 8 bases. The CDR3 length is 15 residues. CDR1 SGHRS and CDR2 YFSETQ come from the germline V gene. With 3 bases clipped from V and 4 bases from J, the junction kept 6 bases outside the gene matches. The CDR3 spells CASSWGAGEYNEQFF. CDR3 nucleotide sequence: TGCGCCAGCAGCTGGGGAGCGGGAGAGTACAATGAGCAGTTCTTC.

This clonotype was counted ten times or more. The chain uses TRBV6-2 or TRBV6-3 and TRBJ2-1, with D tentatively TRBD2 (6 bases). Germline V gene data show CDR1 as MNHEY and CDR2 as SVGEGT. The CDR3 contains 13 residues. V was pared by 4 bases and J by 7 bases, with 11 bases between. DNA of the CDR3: TGTGCCAGCAGTTCCTTTGGAGGGAATGAGCAGTTCTTC. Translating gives CASSSFGGNEQFF.

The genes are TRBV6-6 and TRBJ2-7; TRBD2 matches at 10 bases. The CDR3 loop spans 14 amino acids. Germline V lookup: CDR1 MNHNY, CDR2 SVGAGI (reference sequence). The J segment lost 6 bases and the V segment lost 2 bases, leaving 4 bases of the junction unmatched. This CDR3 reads CASSYASGSGEQYF. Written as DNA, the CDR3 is TGTGCCAGCAGTTACGCTAGCGGGAGTGGCGAGCAGTACTTC.

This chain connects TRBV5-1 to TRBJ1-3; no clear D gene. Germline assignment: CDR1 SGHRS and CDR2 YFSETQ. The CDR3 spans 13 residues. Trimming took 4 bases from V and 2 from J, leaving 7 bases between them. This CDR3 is CASSAPPGNTIYF. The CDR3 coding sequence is TGCGCCAGCAGCGCACCCCCTGGAAACACCATATATTTT. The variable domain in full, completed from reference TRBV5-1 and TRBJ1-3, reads KAGVTQTPRYLIKTRGQQVTLSCSPISGHRSVSWYQQTPGQGLQFLFEYFSETQRNKGNFPGRFSGRQFSNSRSEMNVSTLELGDSALYLCASSAPPGNTIYFGEGSWLTVV.

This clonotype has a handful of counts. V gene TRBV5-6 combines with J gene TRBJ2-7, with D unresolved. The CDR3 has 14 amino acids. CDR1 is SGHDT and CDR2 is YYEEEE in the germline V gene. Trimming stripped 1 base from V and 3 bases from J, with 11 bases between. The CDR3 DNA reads TGTGCCAGCAGCTTGACCATTCCTAACTACGAGCAGTACTTC. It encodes CASSLTIPNYEQYF.

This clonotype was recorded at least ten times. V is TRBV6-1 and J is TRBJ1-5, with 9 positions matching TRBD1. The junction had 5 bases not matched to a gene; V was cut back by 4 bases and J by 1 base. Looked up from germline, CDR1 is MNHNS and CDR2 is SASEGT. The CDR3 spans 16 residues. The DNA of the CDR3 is TGTGCCAGCAGTGCAACCGGGACAGGGAGCAATCAGCCCCAGCATTTT. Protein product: CASSATGTGSNQPQHF.

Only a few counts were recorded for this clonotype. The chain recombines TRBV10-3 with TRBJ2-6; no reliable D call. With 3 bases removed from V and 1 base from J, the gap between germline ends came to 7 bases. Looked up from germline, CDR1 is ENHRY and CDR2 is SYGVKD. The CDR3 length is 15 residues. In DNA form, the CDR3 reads TGTGCCATCAGTGACGGGTCGTCTGGGGCCAACGTCCTGACTTTC. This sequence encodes CAISDGSSGANVLTF.

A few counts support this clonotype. This chain's CDR3 is CASSPSGRDGKNEQFF. Here the CDR3 DNA reads TGTGCCAGCTCTCCTAGCGGGAGAGATGGGAAGAATGAGCAGTTCTTC. The chain carries TRBV10-3 and TRBJ2-1, with 10 bases lining up with TRBD2. V lost 10 bases and J lost 7; bases outside the gene matches: 16. Germline CDR1 ENHRY, CDR2 SYGVKD. This CDR3 contains 16 residues.

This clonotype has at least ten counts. CDR3 in amino acids: CASSLIDRVWDTGELFF. In DNA, the CDR3 is TGTGCCAGCAGCTTAATCGACAGGGTCTGGGATACCGGGGAGCTGTTTTTT. The V gene is TRBV7-2, the J gene TRBJ2-2; 7 nucleotides agree with TRBD1. Unmatched junction bases numbered 11, after V lost 2 bases and J lost 5 bases. The CDR3 has 17 amino acids. Germline values: CDR1 SGHTA, CDR2 FQGNSA.

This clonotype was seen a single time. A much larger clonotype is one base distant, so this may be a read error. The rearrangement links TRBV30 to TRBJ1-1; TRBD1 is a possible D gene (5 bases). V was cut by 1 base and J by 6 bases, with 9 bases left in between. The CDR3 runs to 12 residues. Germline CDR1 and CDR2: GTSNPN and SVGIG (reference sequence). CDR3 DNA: TGTGCCTGGAGTGCAGGGCGACCTGAAGCTTTCTTT. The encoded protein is CAWSAGRPEAFF.

CDR3 nucleotide sequence: TGTGCCAGCAGTTACTCCACTAGCGGGTACAATGAGCAGTTCTTC. Its protein product is CASSYSTSGYNEQFF. The chain combines TRBV6-6 with TRBJ2-1, with TRBD2 matching 9 bases. This CDR3 has 15 residues. The V gene end was trimmed by 0 bases and the J gene end by 4 bases; junction bases not matched to a gene: 1. Looked up from germline, CDR1 is MNHNY and CDR2 is SVGAGI (reference sequence).

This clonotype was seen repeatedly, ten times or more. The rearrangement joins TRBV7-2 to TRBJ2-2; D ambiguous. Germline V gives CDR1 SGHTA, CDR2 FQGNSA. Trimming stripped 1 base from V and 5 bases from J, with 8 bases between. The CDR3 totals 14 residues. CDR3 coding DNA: TGTGCCAGCAGCTTAGAAAGCCAAACCGGGGAGCTGTTTTTT. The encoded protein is CASSLESQTGELFF.

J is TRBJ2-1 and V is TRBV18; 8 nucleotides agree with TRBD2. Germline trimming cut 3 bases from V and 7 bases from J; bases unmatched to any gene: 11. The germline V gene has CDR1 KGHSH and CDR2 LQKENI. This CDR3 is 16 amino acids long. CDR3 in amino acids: CASSPRIGRDTNEQFF. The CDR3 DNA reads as TGTGCCAGCTCACCGCGGATCGGGAGGGACACTAATGAGCAGTTCTTC.

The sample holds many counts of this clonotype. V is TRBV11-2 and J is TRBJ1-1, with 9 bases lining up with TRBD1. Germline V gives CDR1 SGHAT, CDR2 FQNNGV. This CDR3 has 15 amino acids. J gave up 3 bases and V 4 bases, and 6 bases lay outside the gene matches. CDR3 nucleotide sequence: TGTGCCAGCAGCTCACCCCGGACAGGGGACACTGAAGCTTTCTTT. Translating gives CASSSPRTGDTEAFF.

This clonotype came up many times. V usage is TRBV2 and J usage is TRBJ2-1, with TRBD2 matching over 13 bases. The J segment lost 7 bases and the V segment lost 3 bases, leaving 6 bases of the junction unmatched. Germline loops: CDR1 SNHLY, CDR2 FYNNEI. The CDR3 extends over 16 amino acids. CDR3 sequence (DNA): TGTGCCAGCAGTGACTGGACTAGCGGGAGACTTAATGAGCAGTTCTTC. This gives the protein CASSDWTSGRLNEQFF. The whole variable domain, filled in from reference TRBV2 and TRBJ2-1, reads EPEVTQTPSHQVTQMGQEVILRCVPISNHLYFYWYRQILGQKVEFLVSFYNNEISEKSEIFDDQFSVERPDGSNFTLKIRSTKLEDSAMYFCASSDWTSGRLNEQFFGPGTRLTVL.

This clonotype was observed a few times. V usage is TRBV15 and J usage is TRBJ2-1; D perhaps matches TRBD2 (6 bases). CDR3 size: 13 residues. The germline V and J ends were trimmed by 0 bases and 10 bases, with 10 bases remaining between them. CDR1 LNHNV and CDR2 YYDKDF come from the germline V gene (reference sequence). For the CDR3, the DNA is TGTGCCACCAGCAGAGATGGGGCGGGGGAGCAGTTCTTC. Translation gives CATSRDGAGEQFF.